This entry describes one T cell receptor beta chain. This record belongs to a study of cytomegalovirus exposure and HLA in healthy donors. Deletions cut 5 bases from V and 0 bases from J, with 13 bases between. Germline V lookup: CDR1 MNHEY, CDR2 SMNVEV (reference sequence). The CDR3 extends over 15 amino acids. 60 Vbeta and 13 Jbeta primers were used in PCR. Assay: immunoSEQ multiplex PCR; the TCRdb copy retains only in-frame clones and omits some. The table lists approximately 120,000 clones, roughly 80% of them singletons. The chain couples TRBV27 to TRBJ1-2, with D possibly matching TRBD1 (5 bases). The specimen sequenced was PBMCs. This receptor was obtained from a man aged 25 to 45 in good health and CMV-seropositive. The CDR3 sequence: CASSPRGMANYGYTF. The CDR3 region has the DNA TGTGCCAGCAGTCCGCGGGGGATGGCTAACTATGGCTACACCTTC.